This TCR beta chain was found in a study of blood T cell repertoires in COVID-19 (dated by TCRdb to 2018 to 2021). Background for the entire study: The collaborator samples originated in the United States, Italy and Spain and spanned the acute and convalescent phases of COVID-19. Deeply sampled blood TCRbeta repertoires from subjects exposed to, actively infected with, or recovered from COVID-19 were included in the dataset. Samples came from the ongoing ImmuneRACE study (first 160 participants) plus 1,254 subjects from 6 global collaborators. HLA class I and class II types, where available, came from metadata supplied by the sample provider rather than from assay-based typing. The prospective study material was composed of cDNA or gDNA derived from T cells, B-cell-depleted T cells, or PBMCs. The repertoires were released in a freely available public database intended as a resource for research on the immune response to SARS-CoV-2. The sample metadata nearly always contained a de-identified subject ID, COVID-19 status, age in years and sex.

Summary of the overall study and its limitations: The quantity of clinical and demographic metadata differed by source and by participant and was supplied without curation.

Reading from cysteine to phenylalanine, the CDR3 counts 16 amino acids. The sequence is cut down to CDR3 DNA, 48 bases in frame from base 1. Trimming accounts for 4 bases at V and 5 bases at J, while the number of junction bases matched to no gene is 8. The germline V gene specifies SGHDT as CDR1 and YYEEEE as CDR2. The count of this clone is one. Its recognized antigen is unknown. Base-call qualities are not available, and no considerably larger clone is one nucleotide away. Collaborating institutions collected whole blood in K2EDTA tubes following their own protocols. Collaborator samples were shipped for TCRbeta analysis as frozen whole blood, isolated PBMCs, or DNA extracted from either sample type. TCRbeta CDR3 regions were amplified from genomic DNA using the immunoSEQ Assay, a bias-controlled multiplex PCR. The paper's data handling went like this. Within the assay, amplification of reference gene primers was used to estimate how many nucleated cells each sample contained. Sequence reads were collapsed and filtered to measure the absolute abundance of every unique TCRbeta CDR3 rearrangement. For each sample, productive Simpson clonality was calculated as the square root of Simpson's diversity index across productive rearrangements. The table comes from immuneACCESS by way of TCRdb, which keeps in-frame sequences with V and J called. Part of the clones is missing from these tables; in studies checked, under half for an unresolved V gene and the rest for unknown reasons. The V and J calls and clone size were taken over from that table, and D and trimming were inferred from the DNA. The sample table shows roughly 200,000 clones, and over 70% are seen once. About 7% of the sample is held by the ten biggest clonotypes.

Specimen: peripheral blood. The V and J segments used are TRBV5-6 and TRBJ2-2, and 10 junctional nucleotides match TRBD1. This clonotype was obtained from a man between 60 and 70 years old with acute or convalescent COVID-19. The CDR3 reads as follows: CASSPTGTGETGELFF. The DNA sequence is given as TGTGCCAGCAGCCCGACCGGGACAGGGGAGACCGGGGAGCTGTTTTTT.